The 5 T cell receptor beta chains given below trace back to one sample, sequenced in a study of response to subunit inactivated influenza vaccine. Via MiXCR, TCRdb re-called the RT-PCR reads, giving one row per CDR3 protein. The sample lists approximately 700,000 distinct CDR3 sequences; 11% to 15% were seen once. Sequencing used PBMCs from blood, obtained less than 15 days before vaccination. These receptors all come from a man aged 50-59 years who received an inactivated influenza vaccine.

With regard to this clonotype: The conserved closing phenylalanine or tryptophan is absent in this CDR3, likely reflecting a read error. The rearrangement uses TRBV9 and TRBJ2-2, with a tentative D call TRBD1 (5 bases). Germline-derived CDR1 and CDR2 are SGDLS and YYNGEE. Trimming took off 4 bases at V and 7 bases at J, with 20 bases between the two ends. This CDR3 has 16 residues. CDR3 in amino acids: CASSPRGSRADGELFI. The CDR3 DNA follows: TGTGCCAGCAGCCCCCGCGGTAGCAGGGCTGACGGGGAGCTGTTTATT.

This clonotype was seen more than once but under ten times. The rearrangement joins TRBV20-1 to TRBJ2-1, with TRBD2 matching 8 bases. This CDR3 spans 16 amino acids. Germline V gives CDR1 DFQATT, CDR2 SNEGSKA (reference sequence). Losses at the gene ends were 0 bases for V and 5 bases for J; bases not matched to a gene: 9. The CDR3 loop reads CSAREGLVDLDNEQFF. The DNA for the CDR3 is TGCAGTGCTAGAGAGGGACTAGTGGATTTAGACAATGAGCAGTTCTTC.

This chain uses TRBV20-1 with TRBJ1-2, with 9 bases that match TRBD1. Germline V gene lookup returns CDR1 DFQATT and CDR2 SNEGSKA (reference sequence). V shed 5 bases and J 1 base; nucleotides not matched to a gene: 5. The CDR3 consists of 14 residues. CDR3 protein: CSAQGQGINYGYTF. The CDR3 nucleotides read TGCAGTGCTCAAGGACAGGGGATTAACTATGGCTACACCTTC.

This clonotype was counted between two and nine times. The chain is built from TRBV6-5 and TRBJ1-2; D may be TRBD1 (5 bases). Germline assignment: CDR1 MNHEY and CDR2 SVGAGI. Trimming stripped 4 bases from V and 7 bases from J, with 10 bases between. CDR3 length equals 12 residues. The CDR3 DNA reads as TGTGCCAGCAGTTCTCAGGGTGCTGGCTACACCTTC. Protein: CASSSQGAGYTF.

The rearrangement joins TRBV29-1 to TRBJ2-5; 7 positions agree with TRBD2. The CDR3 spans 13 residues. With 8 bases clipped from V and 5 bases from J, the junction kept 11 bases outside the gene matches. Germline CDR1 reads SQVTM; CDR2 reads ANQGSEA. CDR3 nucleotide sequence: TGCAGCTCCCGGGGAGGGGCGGCGGAGACCCAGTACTTC. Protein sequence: CSSRGGAAETQYF.